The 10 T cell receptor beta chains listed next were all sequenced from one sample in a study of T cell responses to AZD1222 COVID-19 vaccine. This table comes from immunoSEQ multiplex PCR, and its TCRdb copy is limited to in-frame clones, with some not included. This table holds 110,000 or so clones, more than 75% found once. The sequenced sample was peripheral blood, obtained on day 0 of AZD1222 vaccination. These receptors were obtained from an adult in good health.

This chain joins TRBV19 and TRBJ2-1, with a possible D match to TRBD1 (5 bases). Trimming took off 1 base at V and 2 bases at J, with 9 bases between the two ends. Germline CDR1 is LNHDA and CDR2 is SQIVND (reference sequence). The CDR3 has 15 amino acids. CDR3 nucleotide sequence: TGTGCCAGTAGTATAGGAGGACAAACCTACAATGAGCAGTTCTTC. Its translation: CASSIGGQTYNEQFF.

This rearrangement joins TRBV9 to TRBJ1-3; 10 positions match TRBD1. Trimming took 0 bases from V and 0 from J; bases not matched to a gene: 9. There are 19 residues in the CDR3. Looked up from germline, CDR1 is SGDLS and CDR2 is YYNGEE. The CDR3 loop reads CASSVAGQGVFDSGNTIYF. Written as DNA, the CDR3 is TGTGCCAGCAGCGTAGCTGGACAGGGGGTGTTCGACTCTGGAAACACCATATATTTT.

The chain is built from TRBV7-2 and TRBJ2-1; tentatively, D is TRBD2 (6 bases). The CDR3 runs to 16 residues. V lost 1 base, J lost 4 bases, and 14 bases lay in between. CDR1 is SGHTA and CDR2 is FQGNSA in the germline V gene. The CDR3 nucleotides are TGTGCCAGCAGCTTAGACCGGGACGCGGGGTACAATGAGCAGTTCTTC. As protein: CASSLDRDAGYNEQFF.

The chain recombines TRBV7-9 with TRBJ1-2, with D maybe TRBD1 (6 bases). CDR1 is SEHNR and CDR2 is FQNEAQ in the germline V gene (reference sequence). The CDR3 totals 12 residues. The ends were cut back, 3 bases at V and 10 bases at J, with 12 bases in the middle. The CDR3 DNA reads TGTGCCAGCAGCTTGGGGGGGCGCGACTACACCTTC. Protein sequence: CASSLGGRDYTF.

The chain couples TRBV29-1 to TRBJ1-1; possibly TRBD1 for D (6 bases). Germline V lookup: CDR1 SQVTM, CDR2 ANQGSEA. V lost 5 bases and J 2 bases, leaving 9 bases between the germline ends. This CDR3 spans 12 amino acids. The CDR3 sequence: CSVSRGNTEAFF. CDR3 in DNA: TGCAGCGTTTCCAGGGGTAACACTGAAGCTTTCTTT.

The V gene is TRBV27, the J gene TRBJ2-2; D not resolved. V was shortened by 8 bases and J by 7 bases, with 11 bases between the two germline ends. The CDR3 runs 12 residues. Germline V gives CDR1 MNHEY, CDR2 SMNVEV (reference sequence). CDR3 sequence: CASAGPGGELFF. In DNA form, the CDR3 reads TGTGCCAGCGCCGGACCGGGCGGGGAGCTGTTTTTT.

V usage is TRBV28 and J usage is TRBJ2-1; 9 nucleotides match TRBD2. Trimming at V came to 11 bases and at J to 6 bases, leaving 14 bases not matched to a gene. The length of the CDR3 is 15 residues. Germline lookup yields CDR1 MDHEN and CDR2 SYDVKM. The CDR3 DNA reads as TGTGCCGGCGGCGCTAGCGGGATGGTTCGCAATGAGCAGTTCTTC. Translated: CAGGASGMVRNEQFF.

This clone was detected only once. For the CDR3, the DNA is TGTGCCAGCAGCCGGACTAGCGGGCGGACCTCGGGCGAGACCCAGTACTTC. Its translation is CASSRTSGRTSGETQYF. V and J are TRBV3-1 (or the pseudogene TRBV3-2) and TRBJ2-5, with 11 bases lining up with TRBD2. CDR1 and CDR2 (germline): LGHDT, YNNKEL (reference sequence). The CDR3 has 17 residues. The V gene end was trimmed by 4 bases and the J gene end by 5 bases; junction bases not matched to a gene: 12.

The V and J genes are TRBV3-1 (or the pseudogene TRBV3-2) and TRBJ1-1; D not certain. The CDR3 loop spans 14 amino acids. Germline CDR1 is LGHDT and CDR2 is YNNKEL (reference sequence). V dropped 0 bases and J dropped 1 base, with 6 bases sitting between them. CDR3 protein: CASSQELSNTEAFF. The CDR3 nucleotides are TGTGCCAGCAGCCAAGAACTGTCGAACACTGAAGCTTTCTTT.

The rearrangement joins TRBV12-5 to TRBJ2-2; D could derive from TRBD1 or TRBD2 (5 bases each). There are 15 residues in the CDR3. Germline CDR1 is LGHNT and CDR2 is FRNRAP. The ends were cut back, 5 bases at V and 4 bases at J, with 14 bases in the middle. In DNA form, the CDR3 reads TGTGCTAGTGGTCCCGGGGCTTCTGGCACCGGGGAGCTGTTTTTT. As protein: CASGPGASGTGELFF. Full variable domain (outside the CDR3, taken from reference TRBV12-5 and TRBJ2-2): DARVTQTPRHKVTEMGQEVTMRCQPILGHNTVFWYRQTMMQGLELLAYFRNRAPLDDSGMPKDRFSAEMPDATLATLKIQPSEPRDSAVYFCASGPGASGTGELFFGEGSRLTVL.